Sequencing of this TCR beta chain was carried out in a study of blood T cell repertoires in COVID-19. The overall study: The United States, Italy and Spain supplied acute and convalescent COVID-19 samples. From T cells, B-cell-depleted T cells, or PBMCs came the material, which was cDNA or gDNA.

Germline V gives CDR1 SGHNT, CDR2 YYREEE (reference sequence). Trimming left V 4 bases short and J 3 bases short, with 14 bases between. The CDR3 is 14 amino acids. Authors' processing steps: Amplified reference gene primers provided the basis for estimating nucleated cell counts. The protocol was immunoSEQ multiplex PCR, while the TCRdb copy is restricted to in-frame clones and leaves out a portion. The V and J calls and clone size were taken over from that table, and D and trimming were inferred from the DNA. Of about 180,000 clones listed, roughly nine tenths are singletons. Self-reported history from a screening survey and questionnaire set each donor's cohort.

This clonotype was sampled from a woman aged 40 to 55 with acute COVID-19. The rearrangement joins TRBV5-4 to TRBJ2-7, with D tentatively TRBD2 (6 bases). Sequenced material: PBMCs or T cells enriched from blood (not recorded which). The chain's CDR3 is CASSPRAEGYEQYF. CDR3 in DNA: TGTGCCAGCAGCCCGCGGGCGGAGGGCTACGAGCAGTACTTC. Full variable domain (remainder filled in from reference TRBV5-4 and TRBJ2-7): ETGVTQSPTHLIKTRGQQVTLRCSSQSGHNTVSWYQQALGQGPQFIFQYYREEENGRGNFPPRFSGLQFPNYSSELNVNALELDDSALYLCASSPRAEGYEQYFGPGTRLTVT.